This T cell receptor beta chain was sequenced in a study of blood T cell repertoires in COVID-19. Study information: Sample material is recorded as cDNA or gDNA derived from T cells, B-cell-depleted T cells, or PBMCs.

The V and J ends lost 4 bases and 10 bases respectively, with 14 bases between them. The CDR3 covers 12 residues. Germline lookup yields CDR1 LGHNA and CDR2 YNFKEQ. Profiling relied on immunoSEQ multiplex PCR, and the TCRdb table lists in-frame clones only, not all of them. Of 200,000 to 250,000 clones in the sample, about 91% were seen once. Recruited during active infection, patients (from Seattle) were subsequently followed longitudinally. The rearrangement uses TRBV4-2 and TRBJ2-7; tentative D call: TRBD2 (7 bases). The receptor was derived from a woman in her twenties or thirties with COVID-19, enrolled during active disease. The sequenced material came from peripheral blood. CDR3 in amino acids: CASSPGGHSQYF. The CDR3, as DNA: TGTGCCAGCAGCCCCGGGGGGCACTCCCAGTACTTC.